Here is one T cell receptor beta chain with its context. Its antigen is not yet known. One base away there is no much larger clone; base qualities are not given. The data were taken from a study of PD-1 blockade in classical Hodgkin lymphoma (TCRdb year 2020). Describing the broader study: Nivolumab dosing was 3 mg/kg intravenously every 2 weeks, continuing until either disease progression or unacceptable toxicity. The study used TCR beta sequencing and CyTOF to define a peripheral blood immune signature of response to PD-1 blockade in classical Hodgkin lymphoma.

Trimming leaves V shorter by 4 bases and J shorter by 4 bases, with the junction holding 9 bases beyond the gene matches. The germline V gene (reference sequence) sets CDR1 to SEHNR and CDR2 to FQNEAQ. There are 15 amino acids in the CDR3, from cysteine to phenylalanine inclusive. Only the CDR3 part of the read is kept: 45 bases, read in frame from the first base. The time point label of this sample denotes: cycle 1 day 1 (C1D1), immediately before nivolumab initiation. Relapse after autologous stem cell transplantation had occurred in all trial patients, and cohorts A, B and C were distinguished by prior brentuximab vedotin exposure. A total of more than 55 patients with relapsed/refractory classical Hodgkin lymphoma made up the trial cohort, and each patient's best overall response was complete response, partial response or progressive disease. Single-agent nivolumab was administered to trial patients in the multi-cohort phase II CheckMate 205 trial. An independent review committee assessed best overall response using the 2007 International Working Group response criteria. Trial PBMCs were collected just before the start of nivolumab (C1D1) and during therapy at cycle 2 day 1 and cycle 4 day 1. Peripheral blood was collected in 8 mL Vacutainer Cell Preparation Tubes, from which PBMCs were isolated by centrifugation and then cryopreserved.

Genomic DNA was extracted with the Qiagen DNeasy kit from unsorted PBMCs and from negatively selected CD4+ and CD8+ fractions. TCR beta CDR3 regions were amplified by immunoSEQ multiplex PCR using primers annealing to V and J segments. A synthetic immune receptor repertoire was used to minimize amplification bias, and any residual bias was removed computationally once sequencing was done. Turning to the authors' computational methods: Custom Python scripts were used to quantify repertoire diversity as the Shannon entropy index. The unsorted, CD4+ and CD8+ repertoires were each analyzed separately, with the exception of combined analyses, where CD4+ and CD8+ sequences were merged in silico. A clone was considered expanded if an increase in frequency of at least 2-fold after treatment relative to C1D1 was found, and a pseudocount of 0.5 was applied to clones undetected at baseline. Clones with 0 or 1 copy at C1D1 were classified as singleton clones, and clones with 2 or more copies were classified as non-singleton clones. Clones expanded in unsorted samples were assigned a CD4+, CD8+ or unknown annotation through matching of protein sequences in sorted samples from the same patient. Wilcoxon tests were applied to paired samples to test diversity changes from C1D1 to C4D1. Sourced from immuneACCESS, this table was stored by TCRdb with only in-frame sequences that have V and J called. A share of the clones is absent; for the studies checked, an unresolved V gene accounts for under half, and the remainder has no known explanation. V and J calls and clone size come straight from that table; D and trimming were deduced from the DNA. The table for this sample lists several thousand clones; almost 85% of them were counted only once. 30% to 40% of the sample lies in the top ten.

Points the paper makes about the study in general: Baseline TCR diversity was reported as lower in newly diagnosed patients than in healthy donors, and lower still in relapsed/refractory patients. Baseline diversity similar to that of newly diagnosed patients was observed in trial patients achieving complete response, whereas significantly lower diversity was observed in partial responders and progressors. Only a single clinical trial cohort was studied, and what caused the repertoire differences, possibly disease activity or prior therapy, remained undefined. A significant rise by C4D1 was seen in CD4+ but not CD8+ TCR diversity (p=0.0027 vs p=0.16), with the rise being most apparent in complete responders (p=0.02). Diversity was lower in patients who began nivolumab less than 1 year after ASCT, so these patients were left out of later analyses to avoid confounding by immune reconstitution.

The source of this sequence is a human donor with classical Hodgkin lymphoma. The chain was built from TRBV7-9 and TRBJ1-1; 7 of the junction bases match TRBD1. This specimen consisted of peripheral blood mononuclear cells (PBMCs), obtained at baseline. The base sequence is TGTGCCAGCAGCTCTCGACAGGGCGGAACCACTGAAGCTTTCTTT. This translates into CASSSRQGGTTEAFF.